This T cell receptor (beta chain) came from a study of shared clonotypes between healthy human individuals. Sequencing was performed with immunoSEQ multiplex PCR; in TCRdb, only in-frame clones are kept and a portion is missing. This sample has hundreds of thousands of clones, with roughly four fifths found just once. CDR1 is MRHNA and CDR2 is SNTAGT in the germline V gene. This CDR3 region has 14 residues. V was pared by 3 bases and J by 6 bases, with 2 bases of the junction left unmatched. Each unsorted sample relied on 100 million or so PBMCs as its source of genomic DNA. This clonotype was obtained from a woman in her thirties or forties in good health. Some clones in this sample may be carry-over from other donors' samples. The V and J genes are TRBV6-4 and TRBJ2-1, with 10 bases that match TRBD2. Input material: PBMCs. CDR3 nucleotides: TGTGCCAGCAGTGAACTAGCGGGGAGCAATGAGCAGTTCTTC. Residues: CASSELAGSNEQFF.